This TCR beta chain stems from a study of T cell repertoires in cytomegalovirus infection. Overall study: It was the public TCR beta signatures that indicated both CMV infection and matching HLA type.

TCRdb analysed the reads with MiXCR anew, one entry per CDR3 protein. The top ten hold less than 15% of the sample, which has some 250,000 distinct CDR3 sequences, 8% to 9.5% seen once. This clonotype was seen repeatedly, ten times or more. Its antigen is not identified. Points from the study as a whole: HLA-C-restricted CMV clonotypes gave the most frequent clonotype in two of eight donors. Public TCR beta family frequency separated CMV-and-HLA carriers, including in an independent cohort.

This receptor was identified in a human donor in good health (CMV status not recorded). Some clones in this sample may be carry-over from other donors' samples. Specimen: PBMCs.

CDR3 sequence reads: CASSSAWTGGQETQYF. CDR3 nucleotides: TGTGCCAGCAGCAGCGCGTGGACAGGGGGCCAAGAGACCCAGTACTTC. The genes are TRBV7-2 and TRBJ2-5, with 10 positions matching TRBD1. Germline loops: CDR1 SGHTA, CDR2 FQGNSA. Trimming took 5 bases from V and 1 from J; bases not matched to a gene: 7. This CDR3 spans 16 amino acids.